This TCR beta chain appears in the sequencing data of a study of cytomegalovirus exposure and HLA in healthy donors. This clone was found once. The primer mix had 60 Vbeta and 13 Jbeta primers. Profiling relied on immunoSEQ multiplex PCR, and the TCRdb table lists in-frame clones only, not all of them. The sample lists over 90,000 clones, approximately 75% occurring once. Per the germline V gene, CDR1 is GTSNPN and CDR2 is SVGIG (reference sequence). V was pared by 8 bases and J by 7 bases, with 14 bases between. The CDR3 has 11 amino acids. The sample consisted of PBMCs. The source is a woman between 70 and 85 years old in good health and CMV-seropositive. V gene TRBV30 combines with J gene TRBJ1-2, with a tentative D call TRBD1 (5 bases). This chain's CDR3 is CATQGVGGYTF. The CDR3 nucleotides are TGTGCCACCCAAGGGGTCGGTGGCTACACCTTC.